The next 26 T cell receptor beta chains were all read from a single sample in a study of T cell responses to AZD1222 COVID-19 vaccine. Data came from immunoSEQ multiplex PCR; TCRdb stores just in-frame clones and leaves some out. The data show about 170,000 clones, with about 92% seen just once and about 3.9% held by the top ten. Source: peripheral blood, taken on day 0 of AZD1222 vaccination. The receptor source for this set is an adult in good health.

This clone was observed once. The rearrangement uses TRBV3-1 (or the pseudogene TRBV3-2) and TRBJ2-7; no firm D call. Germline V gives CDR1 LGHDT, CDR2 YNNKEL (reference sequence). V was shortened by 1 base and J by 3 bases, with 7 bases between the two germline ends. The CDR3 length is 13 residues. The CDR3 reads CASSQVLGYEQYF. The CDR3 DNA reads TGTGCCAGCAGCCAAGTCTTAGGCTACGAGCAGTACTTC.

The rearrangement uses TRBV5-1 and TRBJ1-2; D gene unclear. CDR3 size: 13 residues. From germline, CDR1 is SGHRS and CDR2 YFSETQ. The V gene lost 0 bases and the J gene lost 7 bases, with 10 bases spanning the gap. CDR3 DNA: TGCGCCAGCAGCTTGGGGGAGGGAGGTGGCTACACCTTC. Protein product: CASSLGEGGGYTF. The entire variable domain, with the rest obtained from reference TRBV5-1 and TRBJ1-2, is as follows: KAGVTQTPRYLIKTRGQQVTLSCSPISGHRSVSWYQQTPGQGLQFLFEYFSETQRNKGNFPGRFSGRQFSNSRSEMNVSTLELGDSALYLCASSLGEGGGYTFGSGTRLTVV.

The chain recombines TRBV20-1 with TRBJ1-2; D is unclear. CDR3 length equals 10 residues. The V end was cut by 5 bases, the J end by 8 bases, with 9 bases between. CDR1 and CDR2 (germline): DFQATT, SNEGSKA (reference sequence). Here the CDR3 reads CSALPGGYTF. The CDR3 coding sequence is TGCAGTGCTCTCCCGGGGGGCTACACCTTC.

The rearrangement joins TRBV6-6 to TRBJ1-1; D is ambiguous. The CDR3 spans 13 residues. The V gene's germline CDR1 is MNHNY and CDR2 SVGAGI (reference sequence). Trimming took 7 bases from V and 2 from J, leaving 11 bases between them. CDR3 residues: CASKEGGNTEAFF. The CDR3 DNA reads TGTGCCAGCAAAGAGGGAGGAAACACTGAAGCTTTCTTT.

This chain joins TRBV15 and TRBJ2-6; 7 bases are shared with TRBD1. CDR3 size: 19 residues. Germline-derived CDR1 and CDR2 are LNHNV and YYDKDF (reference sequence). Trimming cost V 3 bases and J 4 bases; bases outside gene matches: 15. CDR3 nucleotides: TGTGCCACCAGCAGGGACCCGGGACAGTCGGCCTCAGGGGCCAACGTCCTGACTTTC. Protein product: CATSRDPGQSASGANVLTF.

This chain connects TRBV9 to TRBJ1-6, with a weak D call TRBD1 (5 bases). The V gene's germline CDR1 is SGDLS and CDR2 YYNGEE. V was shortened by 5 bases and J by 6 bases, with 12 bases between the two germline ends. The CDR3 totals 14 residues. CDR3 in amino acids: CASRREQGNSPLHF. The DNA for the CDR3 is TGTGCCAGCAGACGTGAGCAGGGTAATTCACCCCTCCACTTT.

The V call is TRBV7-9, the J call TRBJ2-5; TRBD2 agrees at 7 bases. The CDR3 spans 17 residues. With V trimmed by 5 bases and J by 5 bases, 17 bases remained unmatched. CDR1 is SEHNR and CDR2 is FQNEAQ in the germline V gene (reference sequence). The CDR3 protein is CASSTALGRGIPETQYF. DNA for the CDR3: TGTGCCAGCAGCACAGCCCTGGGGCGGGGGATACCGGAGACCCAGTACTTC.

The CDR3 here is CASSARSRGDPNYGYTF. The CDR3 coding sequence is TGTGCCAGCAGTGCGCGAAGTCGGGGGGATCCTAACTATGGCTACACCTTC. V and J are TRBV2 and TRBJ1-2; maybe TRBD1 (5 bases). CDR1 SNHLY and CDR2 FYNNEI come from the germline V gene. The CDR3 has 17 amino acids. V lost 4 bases and J 0 bases, leaving 18 bases between the germline ends.

The V call is TRBV12-3 or TRBV12-4, the J call TRBJ1-4, with D possibly being TRBD1 (6 bases). This CDR3 is built from 11 residues. The germline V and J ends were trimmed by 5 bases and 14 bases, with 12 bases remaining between them. The CDR3 nucleotides are TGTGCCAGCAGTAGTCTGGACAGTCTGTTTTTT. Amino acids: CASSSLDSLFF.

V and J are TRBV3-1 (or the pseudogene TRBV3-2) and TRBJ2-1; 12 positions match TRBD2. V shed 3 bases and J 6 bases; nucleotides not matched to a gene: 9. CDR1 and CDR2 (germline): LGHDT, YNNKEL (reference sequence). The CDR3 is 17 amino acids. CDR3 coding DNA: TGTGCCAGCAGCCACTCCACCCGACTAGCGGGGGCCAATGAGCAGTTCTTC. This codes for CASSHSTRLAGANEQFF.

This clone was recorded once. CDR3 sequence (DNA): TGTGCCATCAGTGAGACCGGACAGGTTAGCGGCTACACCTTC. Amino acids: CAISETGQVSGYTF. V is TRBV10-3 and J is TRBJ1-2; 7 nucleotides match TRBD1. The germline CDR1 and CDR2 sequences are ENHRY and SYGVKD. This CDR3 region has 14 residues. After removal of 2 bases from V and 8 bases from J, the junction contained 8 bases not matched to a gene.

V gene TRBV14 combines with J gene TRBJ2-7; the D gene is possibly TRBD1 (6 bases). The V gene's germline CDR1 is SGHDN and CDR2 FVKESK. The CDR3 contains 14 residues. The V end lost 1 base, the J end lost 7 bases, and 14 bases lay between the germline ends. The CDR3 region has the DNA TGTGCCAGCAGCCAAGGACAGGTTCCACGGGAGCAGTACTTC. It translates to CASSQGQVPREQYF.

The chain recombines TRBV7-4 with TRBJ1-2; TRBD1 agrees at 10 bases. The CDR3 consists of 16 residues. The germline V gene has CDR1 SGHVT and CDR2 SQSDAQ. Trimming cost V 4 bases and J 7 bases; bases outside gene matches: 12. For the CDR3, the DNA is TGTGCCAGCAGCTCACGCGACAGGGGGCGCGTATGTGGCTACACCTTC. Its protein product is CASSSRDRGRVCGYTF.

The V gene is TRBV19, the J gene TRBJ1-2, with a possible D match to TRBD1 (5 bases). V lost 5 bases and J lost 3, with 19 bases in between. There are 16 residues in the CDR3. The germline V gene has CDR1 LNHDA and CDR2 SQIVND (reference sequence). The CDR3 DNA sequence: TGTGCCAGTAGTTCGTCCTCCGACAGAATCGACTATGGCTACACCTTC. The encoded protein is CASSSSSDRIDYGYTF.

This chain joins TRBV4-1 and TRBJ2-2; no definite D call. The CDR3 spans 14 residues. The germline V gene encodes CDR1 MGHRA and CDR2 YSYEKL. Trimming removed 2 bases from V and 2 bases from J, with 6 bases in between. CDR3 sequence: CASSQLRNTGELFF. In DNA, the CDR3 is TGCGCCAGCAGCCAACTGCGTAACACCGGGGAGCTGTTTTTT.

The CDR3 protein is CAGSPSRALGGYTF. CDR3 nucleotide sequence: TGTGCCGGCAGCCCCTCCCGGGCCCTGGGAGGCTACACCTTC. The chain is built from TRBV19 and TRBJ1-2; D call uncertain. CDR3 length: 14 amino acids. The germline gives CDR1 LNHDA, CDR2 SQIVND (reference sequence). V was shortened by 11 bases and J by 8 bases, with 24 bases between the two germline ends.

V usage is TRBV19 and J usage is TRBJ1-1; D uncertain. The CDR3 is 13 amino acids. Germline-derived CDR1 and CDR2 are LNHDA and SQIVND (reference sequence). V lost 6 bases to trimming and J lost 6 bases, with 14 bases between them. The DNA for the CDR3 is TGTGCCAGTAGGGGCGTGGGTAGGGCTGAAGCTTTCTTT. This codes for CASRGVGRAEAFF.

V and J are TRBV5-1 and TRBJ1-1; D unresolved. Per germline, CDR1 SGHRS and CDR2 YFSETQ. The CDR3 is 13 residues long. Trimming shortened V by 0 bases and J by 5 bases, and 8 bases separated the two germline ends. The CDR3: CASSLAGWTEAFF. The CDR3 DNA reads TGCGCCAGCAGCTTGGCTGGGTGGACTGAAGCTTTCTTT.

About this clone itself: Other DNA sequences within the sample encode an identical CDR3. The chain couples TRBV11-2 to TRBJ2-7; 7 bases fit TRBD1. The CDR3 length is 14 residues. V lost 3 bases to trimming and J lost 0 bases; unmatched junction nucleotides: 2. Per germline, CDR1 SGHAT and CDR2 FQNNGV. The CDR3 DNA follows: TGTGCCAGCAGCTTGGGACAGAGCTCCTACGAGCAGTACTTC. It codes for CASSLGQSSYEQYF.

The chain employs TRBV5-6 and TRBJ1-2, with 10 bases lining up with TRBD1. CDR1 and CDR2 (germline): SGHDT, YYEEEE. This CDR3 comprises 17 residues. V shed 1 base, J shed 4 bases, and the junction held 10 bases outside the gene matches. The CDR3 spells CASSLTGTGELSYGYTF. The CDR3 region has the DNA TGTGCCAGCAGCTTGACCGGGACAGGGGAGTTAAGCTATGGCTACACCTTC. The whole variable domain, filled in from reference TRBV5-6 and TRBJ1-2, reads DAGVTQSPTHLIKTRGQQVTLRCSPKSGHDTVSWYQQALGQGPQFIFQYYEEEERQRGNFPDRFSGHQFPNYSSELNVNALLLGDSALYLCASSLTGTGELSYGYTFGSGTRLTVV.

As concerns this clone: Germline and junction disagree at one end, which may indicate a read error. This sequence joins TRBV6-5 and TRBJ2-5; 7 bases fit TRBD1. The CDR3 loop spans 13 amino acids. CDR1 is MNHEY, CDR2 SVGAGI, per germline. CDR3 nucleotides: TGTACCAGCAGTACCCGGGACAGAGAGACCCAGTACTTC. The encoded protein is CTSSTRDRETQYF.

This sequence joins TRBV28 and TRBJ1-1; no clear D. Looked up from germline, CDR1 is MDHEN and CDR2 is SYDVKM. Trimming took 2 bases from V and 10 from J, leaving 17 bases between them. This CDR3 comprises 14 residues. This CDR3 reads CASSLRNLALGAFF. CDR3 nucleotides: TGTGCCAGCAGTTTAAGGAATCTTGCTCTGGGAGCTTTCTTT.

The rearrangement links TRBV12-5 to TRBJ1-3; no firm D call. The CDR3 is 18 amino acids. The V and J ends lost 4 bases and 1 base respectively, with 20 bases between them. Germline V gives CDR1 LGHNT, CDR2 FRNRAP. The CDR3 sequence: CASGSSFNRVHSGNTIYF. The CDR3 DNA reads as TGTGCTAGTGGTTCATCTTTCAACCGGGTCCATTCTGGAAACACCATATATTTT.

About this clone: This sample includes further DNA sequences coding for the same CDR3. The chain employs TRBV7-9 and TRBJ2-7, with D uncertain. V lost 5 bases and J 4 bases, leaving 6 bases between the germline ends. The germline V gene encodes CDR1 SEHNR and CDR2 FQNEAQ (reference sequence). The CDR3 loop spans 11 amino acids. CDR3 sequence: CASSHDYEQYF. In nucleotides, the CDR3 is TGTGCCAGCAGCCACGATTACGAGCAGTACTTC.

This sequence joins TRBV24-1 and TRBJ2-2; D call uncertain. The CDR3 runs to 12 residues. Trimming pared 5 bases from V and 5 bases from J, leaving 5 bases between. CDR1 and CDR2 (germline): KGHDR, SFDVKD. CDR3 coding DNA: TGTGCCACCAGTGGTCTTACCGGGGAGCTGTTTTTT. Translating it yields CATSGLTGELFF.

The chain carries TRBV27 and TRBJ1-1; D ambiguous. CDR1 and CDR2 from the germline V gene are MNHEY and SMNVEV (reference sequence). The V and J ends lost 2 bases and 1 base respectively, with 5 bases between them. The CDR3 extends over 13 amino acids. CDR3 coding DNA: TGTGCCAGCAGTTTAATAGAGAACACTGAAGCTTTCTTT. Its protein is CASSLIENTEAFF.